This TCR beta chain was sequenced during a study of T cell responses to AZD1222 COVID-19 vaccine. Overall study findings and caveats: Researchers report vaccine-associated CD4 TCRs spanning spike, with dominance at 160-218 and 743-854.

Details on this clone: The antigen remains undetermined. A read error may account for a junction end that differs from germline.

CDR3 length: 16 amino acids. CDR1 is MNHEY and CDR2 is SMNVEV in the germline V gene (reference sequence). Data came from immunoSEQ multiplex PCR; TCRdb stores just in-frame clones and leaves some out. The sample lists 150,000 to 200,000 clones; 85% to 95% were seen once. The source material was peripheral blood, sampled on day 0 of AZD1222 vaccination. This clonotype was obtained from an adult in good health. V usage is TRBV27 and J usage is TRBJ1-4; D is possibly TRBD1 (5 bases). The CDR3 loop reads CASSLSGTANNEKLFF. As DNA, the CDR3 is TGTGCTAGCAGTTTATCGGGGACGGCTAATAATGAAAAACTGTTTTTT. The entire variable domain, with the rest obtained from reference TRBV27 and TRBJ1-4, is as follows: EAQVTQNPRYLITVTGKKLTVTCSQNMNHEYMSWYRQDPGLGLRQIYYSMNVEVTDKGDVPEGYKVSRKEKRNFPLILESPSPNQTSLYFCASSLSGTANNEKLFFGSGTQLSVL.